This is a list of T cell receptor beta chains from one sample in a study of identical twins. TCRdb redid the calling of the 5' RACE reads with MiXCR, one entry per CDR3 protein. Of 1.5 million to 2 million distinct CDR3 sequences listed, more than 30% were seen once; the top ten hold about 0.27%. The sample was cord blood. The source is a newborn girl in good health. Both conserved end residues are part of each CDR3. The D gene is left open where the match is weak. Only some rows state a clone size, as once, few, many or a class for expanded clones.

d_call: TRBD2
v_call: TRBV2
j_call: TRBJ2-1
clone_size: .
cdr3_aa: CASSPARLAVLKNEQFF
cdr3_nt: TGTGCCAGCAGTCCCGCCCGACTAGCGGTCCTTAAGAATGAGCAGTTCTTC

d_call: TRBD1
v_call: TRBV20-1
j_call: TRBJ2-7
clone_size: few
cdr3_aa: CSARSRGTGTYEQYF
cdr3_nt: TGCAGTGCTAGATCAAGAGGGACAGGGACCTACGAGCAGTACTTC

d_call: TRBD2
v_call: TRBV6-6
j_call: TRBJ2-7
clone_size: .
cdr3_aa: CASRLLAAYEQYF
cdr3_nt: TGTGCCAGCAGACTCCTAGCGGCCTACGAGCAGTACTTC

d_call: .
v_call: TRBV20-1
j_call: TRBJ2-4
clone_size: .
cdr3_aa: CSAIPSRENIQYF
cdr3_nt: TGCAGTGCTATCCCGTCTAGGGAAAACATTCAGTACTTC

d_call: .
v_call: TRBV20-1
j_call: TRBJ2-7
clone_size: .
cdr3_aa: CSAIPGRAYEQYF
cdr3_nt: TGCAGTGCTATCCCGGGACGGGCGTACGAGCAGTACTTC

d_call: .
v_call: TRBV7-8
j_call: TRBJ2-7
clone_size: few
cdr3_aa: CASSHRQAYEQYF
cdr3_nt: TGTGCCAGCAGCCATAGACAGGCCTACGAGCAGTACTTC

d_call: TRBD2
v_call: TRBV6-5
j_call: TRBJ2-1
clone_size: .
cdr3_aa: CASWGRGRTYNEQFF
cdr3_nt: TGTGCCAGTTGGGGTCGCGGGAGAACCTACAATGAGCAGTTCTTC

d_call: TRBD2
v_call: TRBV2
j_call: TRBJ2-3
clone_size: few
cdr3_aa: CASSREGAADTQYF
cdr3_nt: TGTGCCAGCAGTAGGGAGGGAGCGGCAGATACGCAGTATTTT

d_call: TRBD2
v_call: TRBV7-8
j_call: TRBJ2-7
clone_size: .
cdr3_aa: CASSPWTSGEQYF
cdr3_nt: TGTGCCAGCAGCCCGTGGACTAGTGGCGAGCAGTACTTC

d_call: TRBD1
v_call: TRBV27
j_call: TRBJ1-4
clone_size: .
cdr3_aa: CASSWGGGGRKVREKLFF
cdr3_nt: TGTGCCAGCAGTTGGGGAGGGGGCGGTCGAAAAGTCAGAGAAAAACTGTTTTTT

d_call: .
v_call: TRBV15
j_call: TRBJ2-7
clone_size: .
cdr3_aa: CATSRDRVYEQYF
cdr3_nt: TGTGCCACCAGCAGAGATCGGGTCTACGAGCAGTACTTC

d_call: TRBD2
v_call: TRBV28
j_call: TRBJ2-3
clone_size: few
cdr3_aa: CASSLWRTSGRTPDTQYF
cdr3_nt: TGTGCCAGCAGTTTATGGCGGACTAGCGGGAGAACCCCAGATACGCAGTATTTT

d_call: TRBD1
v_call: TRBV5-1
j_call: TRBJ1-4
clone_size: many
cdr3_aa: CASSLRTGTNEKLFF
cdr3_nt: TGCGCCAGCAGCTTACGGACAGGAACTAATGAAAAACTGTTTTTT

d_call: .
v_call: TRBV6-5
j_call: TRBJ1-2
clone_size: many
cdr3_aa: CASSYSMNYGYTF
cdr3_nt: TGTGCCAGCAGTTACTCGATGAACTATGGCTACACCTTC

d_call: TRBD1
v_call: TRBV24-1
j_call: TRBJ1-5
clone_size: .
cdr3_aa: CATSDPGQGGQPQHF
cdr3_nt: TGTGCCACCAGTGATCCGGGACAGGGTGGTCAGCCCCAGCATTTT

d_call: .
v_call: TRBV9
j_call: TRBJ1-6
clone_size: few
cdr3_aa: CASSADRNSPLHF
cdr3_nt: TGTGCCAGCAGCGCCGACAGGAATTCACCCCTCCACTTT

d_call: .
v_call: TRBV13
j_call: TRBJ2-7
clone_size: .
cdr3_aa: CASRKTGFRYERYF
cdr3_nt: TGTGCCAGCAGGAAAACAGGGTTTAGGTACGAGCGGTACTTC

d_call: .
v_call: TRBV14
j_call: TRBJ2-2
clone_size: .
cdr3_aa: CASSLTNAYTGELFF
cdr3_nt: TGTGCCAGCAGCTTGACTAACGCCTACACCGGGGAGCTGTTTTTT

d_call: .
v_call: TRBV12-3/TRBV12-4
j_call: TRBJ2-3
clone_size: .
cdr3_aa: CASSFPQQFGDSGGGVRNTQYF
cdr3_nt: TGTGCCAGCAGTTTCCCCCAGCAGTTTGGGGACTCTGGGGGGGGCGTACGAAATACGCAGTATTTT

d_call: TRBD2
v_call: TRBV7-2
j_call: TRBJ2-7
clone_size: few
cdr3_aa: CASTLAAGGTYEQYF
cdr3_nt: TGTGCCAGCACCCTCGCGGCGGGAGGGACCTACGAGCAGTACTTC

d_call: TRBD1
v_call: TRBV7-9
j_call: TRBJ1-2
clone_size: .
cdr3_aa: CASSFSDRDVDGYTF
cdr3_nt: TGTGCCAGCAGCTTTTCGGACAGGGATGTGGATGGCTACACCTTC

d_call: TRBD2
v_call: TRBV10-3
j_call: TRBJ2-1
clone_size: few
cdr3_aa: CAISQTGTSGYNEQFF
cdr3_nt: TGTGCCATCAGTCAAACCGGGACTAGCGGTTACAATGAGCAGTTCTTC

d_call: .
v_call: TRBV5-1
j_call: TRBJ1-2
clone_size: few
cdr3_aa: CASRFRNYGYTF
cdr3_nt: TGCGCCAGCAGGTTCAGGAACTATGGCTACACCTTC

d_call: .
v_call: TRBV27
j_call: TRBJ1-5
clone_size: once
cdr3_aa: CASSLIWDFNQPRHF
cdr3_nt: TGTGCCAGCAGTTTAATTTGGGACTTCAATCAGCCCCGGCATTTT

d_call: TRBD2
v_call: TRBV20-1
j_call: TRBJ2-3
clone_size: .
cdr3_aa: CSARGASGSTDTRYF
cdr3_nt: TGCAGTGCCCGAGGGGCTAGCGGGAGCACAGATACGCGGTATTTT

d_call: TRBD1
v_call: TRBV3-1
j_call: TRBJ1-6
clone_size: .
cdr3_aa: CASSQERFARTGGITLHF
cdr3_nt: TGTGCCAGTAGCCAAGAAAGGTTTGCGCGGACAGGGGGCATCACCCTCCACTTT

d_call: .
v_call: TRBV6-2/TRBV6-3
j_call: TRBJ2-4
clone_size: many
cdr3_aa: CASKGDAAKNIQYF
cdr3_nt: TGTGCCAGCAAAGGGGACGCAGCCAAAAACATTCAGTACTTC

d_call: .
v_call: TRBV25-1
j_call: TRBJ2-5
clone_size: once
cdr3_aa: CAPKGEGRETQYF
cdr3_nt: TGTGCCCCCAAAGGAGAAGGGCGAGAGACCCAGTACTTC

d_call: TRBD1
v_call: TRBV5-1
j_call: TRBJ1-1
clone_size: .
cdr3_aa: CASSADRVSLEAFF
cdr3_nt: TGCGCCAGCAGCGCGGACAGGGTTTCGTTAGAAGCTTTCTTT